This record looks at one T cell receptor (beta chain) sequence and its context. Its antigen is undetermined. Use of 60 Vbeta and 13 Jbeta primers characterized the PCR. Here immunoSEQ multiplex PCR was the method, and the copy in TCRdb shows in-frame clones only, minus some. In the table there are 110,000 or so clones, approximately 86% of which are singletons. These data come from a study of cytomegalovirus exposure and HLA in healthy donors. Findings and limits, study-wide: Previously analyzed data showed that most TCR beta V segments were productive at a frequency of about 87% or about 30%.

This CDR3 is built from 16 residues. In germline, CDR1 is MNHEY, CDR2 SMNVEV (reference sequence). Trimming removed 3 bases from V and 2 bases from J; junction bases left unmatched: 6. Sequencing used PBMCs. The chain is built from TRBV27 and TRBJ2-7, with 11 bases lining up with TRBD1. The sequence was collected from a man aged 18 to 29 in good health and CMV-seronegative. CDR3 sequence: CASSFLRDRGTYEQYF. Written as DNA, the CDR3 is TGTGCCAGCAGTTTTCTCCGGGACAGGGGGACCTACGAGCAGTACTTC.